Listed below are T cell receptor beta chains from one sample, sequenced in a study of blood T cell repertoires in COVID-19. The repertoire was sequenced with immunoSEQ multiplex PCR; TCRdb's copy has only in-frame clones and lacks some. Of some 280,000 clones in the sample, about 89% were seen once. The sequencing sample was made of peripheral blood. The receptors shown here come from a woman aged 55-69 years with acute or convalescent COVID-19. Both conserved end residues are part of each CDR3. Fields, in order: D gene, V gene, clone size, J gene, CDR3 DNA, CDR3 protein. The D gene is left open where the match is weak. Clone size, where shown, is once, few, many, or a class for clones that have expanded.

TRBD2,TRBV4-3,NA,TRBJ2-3,TGCGCCAGCAGCCTAGCGGGGGCTAGCACAGATACGCAGTATTTT,CASSLAGASTDTQYF
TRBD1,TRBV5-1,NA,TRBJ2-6,TGCGCCAGCAGCTCCGTGACAGGGCTTTCTGGGGCCAACGTCCTGACTTTC,CASSSVTGLSGANVLTF
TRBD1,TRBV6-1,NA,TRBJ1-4,TGTGCCAGCAGTGACGGGGGACAGAATGAAAAACTGTTTTTT,CASSDGGQNEKLFF
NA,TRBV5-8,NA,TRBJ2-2,TGTGCCAGCAGCTTACTAGTCCCCGGGGAGCTGTTTTTT,CASSLLVPGELFF
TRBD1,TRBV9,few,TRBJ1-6,TGTGCCAGCACCGGACAGGGTGAGAATTCACCCCTCCACTTT,CASTGQGENSPLHF
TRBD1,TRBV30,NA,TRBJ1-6,TGTGCCTGGAGGATACGGGGGACAGACAATTCACCCCTCCACTTT,CAWRIRGTDNSPLHF
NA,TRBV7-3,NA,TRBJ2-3,TGTGCCAGCAGCCCCAGGCCCCCCGGCACAGATACGCAGTATTTT,CASSPRPPGTDTQYF
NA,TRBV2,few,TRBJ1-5,TGTGCCAGCAGGGGGCAGGGTGGCCAGCCCCAGCATTTT,CASRGQGGQPQHF
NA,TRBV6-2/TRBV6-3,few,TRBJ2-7,TGTGCCAGCAGTGCCTCAGGGACCTACGAGCAGTACTTC,CASSASGTYEQYF
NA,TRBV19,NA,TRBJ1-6,TGTGCCAGTAGTATACCAGGGGTCCATAATTCACCCCTCCACTTT,CASSIPGVHNSPLHF
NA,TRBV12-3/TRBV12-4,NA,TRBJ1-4,TGTGCCAGCGGGCACAGTAATGAAAAACTGTTTTTT,CASGHSNEKLFF
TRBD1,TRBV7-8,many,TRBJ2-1,TGTGCCAGCAGCTTACCGGGACAGTACAATGAGCAGTTCTTC,CASSLPGQYNEQFF
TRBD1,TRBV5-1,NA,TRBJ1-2,TGCGCCAGCAGACAGGGGGCAAACTATGGCTACACCTTC,CASRQGANYGYTF
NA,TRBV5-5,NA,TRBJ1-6,TGTGCCAGCAGCTTGGCACCGTTCGGAGAAGGTAATTCACCCCTCCACTTT,CASSLAPFGEGNSPLHF
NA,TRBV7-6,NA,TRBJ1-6,TGTGCCAGCAGCTTCACGTCGCAGTCCGATTCACCCCTCCACTTT,CASSFTSQSDSPLHF
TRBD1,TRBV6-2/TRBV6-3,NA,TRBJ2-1,TGTGCCAGCAGTTTTCGGACAGGGCGAGCGTTCTTC,CASSFRTGRAFF
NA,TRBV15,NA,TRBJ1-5,TGTGCCACCTCATACAGGGTTTCAAATCAGCCCCAGCATTTT,CATSYRVSNQPQHF
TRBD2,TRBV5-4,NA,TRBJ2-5,TGTGCCAGCAGCCGCCCCCTAGCGGGGGGGGAGACCCAGTACTTC,CASSRPLAGGETQYF
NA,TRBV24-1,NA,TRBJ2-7,TGTGCCACCAGTGAGGCAGGGTATGACGAGCAGTACTTC,CATSEAGYDEQYF
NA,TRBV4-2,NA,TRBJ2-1,TGTGCCAGCAGCCTCCCTGGAGCCTACAATGAGCAGTTCTTC,CASSLPGAYNEQFF
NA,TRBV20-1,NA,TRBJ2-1,TGCAGTGCCCCCACTAGAAGCAAGCAGTTCTTC,CSAPTRSKQFF
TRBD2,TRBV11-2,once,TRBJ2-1,TGTGCCAGCAGCTTAGTCCGGACTAGCGGGCCCTACAATGAGCAGTTCTTC,CASSLVRTSGPYNEQFF
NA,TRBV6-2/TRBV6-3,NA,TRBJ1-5,TGTGCCAGCAGTTACTCGGAGGGTCAGCCCCAGCATTTT,CASSYSEGQPQHF
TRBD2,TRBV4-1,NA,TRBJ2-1,TGCGCCAGCAGCCAAGATCTACTAGCGGGAAGGTATGAGCAGTTCTTC,CASSQDLLAGRYEQFF
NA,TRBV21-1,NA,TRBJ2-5,TGTGCCAGCAGCAAAGTTAAGGGGGGCAGGGGGGTGGCGGTCCAAGAGACCCAGTACTTC,CASSKVKGGRGVAVQETQYF
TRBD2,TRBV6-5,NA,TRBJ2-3,TGTGCCAGCAGCGGGACTAGCGGCCCAGATACGCAGTATTTT,CASSGTSGPDTQYF
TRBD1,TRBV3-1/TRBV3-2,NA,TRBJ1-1,TGTGCCAGCAGCCAGGGACAGGGGAACACTGAAGCTTTCTTT,CASSQGQGNTEAFF
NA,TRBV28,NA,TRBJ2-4,TGTGCCAGCAGGGCGGGGCAGGGACACAGGGGATTAGCCAAAAACATTCAGTACTTC,CASRAGQGHRGLAKNIQYF
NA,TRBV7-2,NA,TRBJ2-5,TGTGCCAGCAGCCTCGGAGGCAGGCCAGAGACCCAGTACTTC,CASSLGGRPETQYF
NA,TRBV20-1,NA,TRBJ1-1,TGCAGTGCTCACAGGGACGAAGCTTTCTTT,CSAHRDEAFF
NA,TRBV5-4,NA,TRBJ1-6,TGTGCCAGCAGCAAGGACACCCGCTCACCCCTCCACTTT,CASSKDTRSPLHF
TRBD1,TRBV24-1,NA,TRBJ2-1,TGTGCCACCAGTGAGGCAGGACAGGGGCGTGGGAACTCCTACAATGAGCAGTTCTTC,CATSEAGQGRGNSYNEQFF
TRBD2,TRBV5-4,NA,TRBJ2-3,TGTGCCAGCAGCCGGATGGTAGCGGGGGGGAGCACAGATACGCAGTATTTT,CASSRMVAGGSTDTQYF
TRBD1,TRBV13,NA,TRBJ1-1,TGTGCCAGCAGCGTATACAGGGGTGGCACTGAAGCTTTCTTT,CASSVYRGGTEAFF
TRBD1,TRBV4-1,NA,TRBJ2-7,TGCGCCAGCAGCCGGTCCGGGACAGGGTCCGAGCAGTACTTC,CASSRSGTGSEQYF
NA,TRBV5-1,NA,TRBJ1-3,TGCGCCAGCAGCCGTGACAGTGACTCTGGAAACACCATATATTTT,CASSRDSDSGNTIYF
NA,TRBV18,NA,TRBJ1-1,TGTGCCAGCTCACCGACTAGGGGTGTGGGCCACACTGAAGCTTTCTTT,CASSPTRGVGHTEAFF
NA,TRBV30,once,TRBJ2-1,TGTGCCTGGACTTGGGCCGGGACCAGGGGCAATGAGCAGTTCTTC,CAWTWAGTRGNEQFF
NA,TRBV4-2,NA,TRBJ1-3,TGTGCCAGCAGCCAAGAGGTCGACTACTCTGGAAACACCATATATTTT,CASSQEVDYSGNTIYF
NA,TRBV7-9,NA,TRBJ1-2,TGTGCCAGCAGCCAGAGGACTGTTGATGGCTACACCTTC,CASSQRTVDGYTF
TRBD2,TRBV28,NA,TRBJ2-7,TGTGCCAGCGTCGGTAGCGGGGACCTCTACGAGCAGTACTTC,CASVGSGDLYEQYF
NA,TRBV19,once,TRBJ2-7,TGTGCCAGTAGTATTCGGGGACACTCCTACGAGCAGTACTTC,CASSIRGHSYEQYF
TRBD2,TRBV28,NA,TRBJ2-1,TGTGCCAGCAGTTCGGCCAAAAGGGGGCTAGCGGGAGACAATGAGCAGTTCTTC,CASSSAKRGLAGDNEQFF
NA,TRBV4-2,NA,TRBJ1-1,TGTGCCAGCAGCCAAGACGGGAATATTGTAACAGCTTTCTTT,CASSQDGNIVTAFF
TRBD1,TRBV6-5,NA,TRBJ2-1,TGTGCCAGCAGTTTGGACAGGGACTCCTACAATGAGCAGTTCTTC,CASSLDRDSYNEQFF
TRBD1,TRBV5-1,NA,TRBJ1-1,TGCGCCAGCAGCTTGGAGGACAGGGATGGGAACACTGAAGCTTTCTTT,CASSLEDRDGNTEAFF
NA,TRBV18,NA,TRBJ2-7,TGTGCCAGCTCATGGACAGCCTACGAGCAGTACTTC,CASSWTAYEQYF
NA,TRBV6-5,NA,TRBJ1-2,TGTGCCAGCCAAGATTCACTGTATGGCTACACCTTC,CASQDSLYGYTF
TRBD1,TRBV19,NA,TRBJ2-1,TGTGCCAGCCACCTTAGGACAGGGCCATACAATGAGCAGTTCTTC,CASHLRTGPYNEQFF
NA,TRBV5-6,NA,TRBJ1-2,TGTGCCAGCAGCTTGAAATCAGTGGGGGCATTTCTATATGGCTACACCTTC,CASSLKSVGAFLYGYTF
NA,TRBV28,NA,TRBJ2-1,TGTGCCAGCAGTCCCCCGGAGCCCCAAACGTTCTTC,CASSPPEPQTFF
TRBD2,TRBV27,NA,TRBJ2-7,TGTGCCAGTCACCCCAGCGGGAGCAACGAGCAGTACTTC,CASHPSGSNEQYF
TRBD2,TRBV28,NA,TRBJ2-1,TGTGCCAGCAGTTTCGGGGGGAATTACAATGAGCAGTTCTTC,CASSFGGNYNEQFF
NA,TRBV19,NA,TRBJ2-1,TGTGCCAGTAGTATCCGGGGGGCCCCTGAGCAGTTCTTC,CASSIRGAPEQFF